Listed below are T cell receptor beta chains from one sample, sequenced in a study of cytomegalovirus exposure and HLA in healthy donors. Only in-frame clones appear in the TCRdb table, and some are missing; sequencing was by immunoSEQ multiplex PCR. Of over 150,000 clones listed, about 71% are singletons. Sequences were obtained from PBMCs. The receptor source for this set is a woman in her 40s in good health and CMV-seropositive. Each CDR3 is given with its conserved first and last residue. Each record gives: CDR3 protein, CDR3 DNA, J gene, V gene, CDR3 length, D gene, clone size. The D gene is left open where the match is weak. The size field is filled for only some rows; it gives once, few, many or a size class.

CDR3: CASSLDTGITGSEQFF
DNA: TGTGCCAGCAGCTTGGATACGGGAATCACGGGAAGCGAGCAGTTCTTC
J: TRBJ2-1
V: TRBV5-4
length: 16
D: .
size: .

CDR3: CASSPPVNEQYF
DNA: TGTGCCAGCAGCCCCCCGGTAAACGAGCAGTACTTC
J: TRBJ2-7
V: TRBV6-5
length: 12
D: .
size: .

CDR3: CASSEAQGRQETQYF
DNA: TGTGCCAGCAGTGAAGCGCAGGGGCGTCAAGAGACCCAGTACTTC
J: TRBJ2-5
V: TRBV2
length: 15
D: .
size: few

CDR3: CASSSGQGVSTEAFF
DNA: TGTGCCAGCAGCTCAGGACAGGGGGTAAGCACTGAAGCTTTCTTT
J: TRBJ1-1
V: TRBV13
length: 15
D: TRBD1
size: few

CDR3: CASSLARAVAWNEQFF
DNA: TGTGCCAGCAGCTTGGCTCGAGCGGTGGCTTGGAATGAGCAGTTCTTC
J: TRBJ2-1
V: TRBV5-6
length: 16
D: .
size: once

CDR3: CASSDRASTYEQYF
DNA: TGTGCCAGTAGTGACAGGGCCTCGACCTACGAGCAGTACTTC
J: TRBJ2-7
V: TRBV19
length: 14
D: TRBD1
size: once

CDR3: CASSGPGTGNNEQFF
DNA: TGTGCCAGCAGCGGGCCGGGGACAGGGAACAATGAGCAGTTCTTC
J: TRBJ2-1
V: TRBV7-8
length: 15
D: TRBD1
size: .

CDR3: CASSSLAGGTYEQYF
DNA: TGTGCCAGCAGTTCACTAGCGGGGGGCACCTACGAGCAGTACTTC
J: TRBJ2-7
V: TRBV6-6
length: 15
D: TRBD2
size: once

CDR3: CASLVTGSGEAFF
DNA: TGTGCCAGCTTGGTCACAGGGTCCGGTGAAGCTTTCTTT
J: TRBJ1-1
V: TRBV6-5
length: 13
D: .
size: .

CDR3: CASSTGLAGAEEQYF
DNA: TGTGCCAGCAGCACCGGACTAGCGGGAGCTGAAGAGCAGTACTTC
J: TRBJ2-7
V: TRBV7-3
length: 15
D: TRBD2
size: few

CDR3: CASSDGWGVGGYTF
DNA: TGTGCCAGCAGTGACGGATGGGGCGTAGGTGGCTACACCTTC
J: TRBJ1-2
V: TRBV6-4
length: 14
D: .
size: .

CDR3: CASSSRGILDEQFF
DNA: TGTGCCAGCAGTTCCAGGGGGATACTAGATGAGCAGTTCTTC
J: TRBJ2-1
V: TRBV28
length: 14
D: TRBD1
size: few

CDR3: CASSQSRSHTSARGYYEQYF
DNA: TGTGCCAGCAGCCAAAGCCGGAGTCACACGTCGGCCCGGGGTTACTACGAGCAGTACTTC
J: TRBJ2-7
V: TRBV7-8
length: 20
D: .
size: .

CDR3: CASAGSGRTETQYF
DNA: TGTGCTAGTGCGGGTAGCGGGAGGACGGAGACCCAGTACTTC
J: TRBJ2-5
V: TRBV12-5
length: 14
D: TRBD2
size: .

CDR3: CASSITGVSTDTQYF
DNA: TGTGCCAGTAGTATCACGGGGGTGAGCACAGATACGCAGTATTTT
J: TRBJ2-3
V: TRBV19
length: 15
D: .
size: .

CDR3: CASGLVQGGPRQENTGELFF
DNA: TGTGCTAGTGGTTTGGTACAAGGTGGCCCAAGACAGGAGAACACCGGGGAGCTGTTTTTT
J: TRBJ2-2
V: TRBV12-5
length: 20
D: .
size: .

CDR3: CASIAALGRQTQYF
DNA: TGTGCCAGCATAGCAGCCCTCGGCAGACAGACCCAGTACTTC
J: TRBJ2-5
V: TRBV6-4
length: 14
D: .
size: few

CDR3: CASSLGDSYYEQYF
DNA: TGTGCCAGCAGCCTCGGAGATAGCTACTACGAGCAGTACTTC
J: TRBJ2-7
V: TRBV11-2
length: 14
D: .
size: .

CDR3: CATSRTSGGAYEQYF
DNA: TGTGCCACCAGCAGGACTAGCGGGGGGGCTTACGAGCAGTACTTC
J: TRBJ2-7
V: TRBV15
length: 15
D: TRBD2
size: .

CDR3: CASSLRGNYGYTF
DNA: TGTGCCAGCAGTTTAAGGGGGAACTATGGCTACACCTTC
J: TRBJ1-2
V: TRBV27
length: 13
D: .
size: once